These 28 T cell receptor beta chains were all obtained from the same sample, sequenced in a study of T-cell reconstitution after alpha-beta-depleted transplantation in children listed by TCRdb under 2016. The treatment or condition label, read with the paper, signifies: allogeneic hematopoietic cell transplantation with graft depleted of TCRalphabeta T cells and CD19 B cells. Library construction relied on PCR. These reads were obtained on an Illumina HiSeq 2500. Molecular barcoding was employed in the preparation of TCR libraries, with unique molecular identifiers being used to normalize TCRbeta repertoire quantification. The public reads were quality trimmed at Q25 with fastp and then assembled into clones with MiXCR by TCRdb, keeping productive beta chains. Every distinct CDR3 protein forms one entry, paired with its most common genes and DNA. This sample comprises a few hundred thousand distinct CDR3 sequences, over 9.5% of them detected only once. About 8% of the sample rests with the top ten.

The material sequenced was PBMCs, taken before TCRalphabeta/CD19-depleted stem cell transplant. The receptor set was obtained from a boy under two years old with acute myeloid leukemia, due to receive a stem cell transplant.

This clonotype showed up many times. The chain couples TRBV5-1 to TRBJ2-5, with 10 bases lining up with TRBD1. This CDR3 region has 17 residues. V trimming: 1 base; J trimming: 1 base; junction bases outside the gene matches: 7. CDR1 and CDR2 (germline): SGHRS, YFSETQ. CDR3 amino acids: CASSLLGTGVFQETQYF. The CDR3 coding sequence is TGCGCCAGCAGCTTGTTGGGGACAGGGGTCTTCCAAGAGACCCAGTACTTC.

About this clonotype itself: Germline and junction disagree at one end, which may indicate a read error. CDR3 DNA: TGTTCCAGCTCAGGACAAGAGACCCAGTACTTC. Translation gives CSSSGQETQYF. The V call is TRBV18, the J call TRBJ2-5; D is undetermined. The CDR3 has 11 amino acids. Germline lookup yields CDR1 KGHSH and CDR2 LQKENI.

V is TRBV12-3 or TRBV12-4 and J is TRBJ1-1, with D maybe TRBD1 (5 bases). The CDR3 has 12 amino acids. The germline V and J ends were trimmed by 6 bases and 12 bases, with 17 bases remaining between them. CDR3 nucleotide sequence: TGTGCCAGCAGGGACAAAGCAATACGAACTTTCTTT. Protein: CASRDKAIRTFF.

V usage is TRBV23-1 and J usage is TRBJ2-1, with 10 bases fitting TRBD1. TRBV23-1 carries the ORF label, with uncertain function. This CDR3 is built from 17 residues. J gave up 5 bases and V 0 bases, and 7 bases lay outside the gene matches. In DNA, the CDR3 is TGCGCCAGCAGTCAATCCTTCCGACAGGGGGCCGACAATGAGCAGTTCTTC. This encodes CASSQSFRQGADNEQFF.

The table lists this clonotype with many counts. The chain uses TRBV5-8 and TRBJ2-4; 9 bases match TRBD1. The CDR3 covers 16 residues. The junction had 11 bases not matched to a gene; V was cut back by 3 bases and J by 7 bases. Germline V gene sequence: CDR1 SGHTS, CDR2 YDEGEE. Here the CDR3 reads CASSSGTGTRGNIQYF. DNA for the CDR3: TGTGCCAGCAGCTCCGGGACAGGGACGAGGGGCAACATTCAGTACTTC.

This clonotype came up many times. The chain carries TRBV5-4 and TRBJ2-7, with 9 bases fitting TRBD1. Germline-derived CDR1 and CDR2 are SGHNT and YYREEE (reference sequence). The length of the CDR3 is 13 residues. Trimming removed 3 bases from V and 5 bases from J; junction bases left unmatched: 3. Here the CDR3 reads CASSWDREDEQYF. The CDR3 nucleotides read TGTGCCAGCAGCTGGGACAGGGAGGACGAGCAGTACTTC.

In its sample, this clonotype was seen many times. The CDR3 loop reads CSARNRGFYNEQFF. The DNA for the CDR3 is TGCAGTGCTAGGAACAGGGGATTTTACAATGAGCAGTTCTTC. The chain couples TRBV20-1 to TRBJ2-1; 7 positions agree with TRBD1. Per germline, CDR1 DFQATT and CDR2 SNEGSKA (reference sequence). The CDR3 has 14 residues. Losses at the gene ends were 3 bases for V and 4 bases for J; bases not matched to a gene: 6.

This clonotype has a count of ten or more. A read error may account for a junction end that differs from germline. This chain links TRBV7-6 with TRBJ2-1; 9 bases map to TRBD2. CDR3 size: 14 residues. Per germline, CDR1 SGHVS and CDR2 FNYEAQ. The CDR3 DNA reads TGTGCCAGCAGCTTAGATACTACGCGCGGGAGGGTAGTCTTC. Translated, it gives CASSLDTTRGRVVF.

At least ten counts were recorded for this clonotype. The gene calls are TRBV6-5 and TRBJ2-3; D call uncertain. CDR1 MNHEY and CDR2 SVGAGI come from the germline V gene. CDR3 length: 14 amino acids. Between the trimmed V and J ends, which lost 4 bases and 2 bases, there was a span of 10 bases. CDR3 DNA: TGTGCCAGCAGTTCTCAGCCACTCACAGATACGCAGTATTTT. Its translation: CASSSQPLTDTQYF.

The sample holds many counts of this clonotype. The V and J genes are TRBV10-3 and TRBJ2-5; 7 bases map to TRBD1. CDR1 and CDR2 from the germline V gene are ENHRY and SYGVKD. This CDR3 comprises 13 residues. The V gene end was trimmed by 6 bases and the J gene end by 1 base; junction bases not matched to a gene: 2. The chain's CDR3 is CAIRGTAQETQYF. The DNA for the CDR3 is TGTGCCATCAGGGGGACAGCCCAAGAGACCCAGTACTTC.

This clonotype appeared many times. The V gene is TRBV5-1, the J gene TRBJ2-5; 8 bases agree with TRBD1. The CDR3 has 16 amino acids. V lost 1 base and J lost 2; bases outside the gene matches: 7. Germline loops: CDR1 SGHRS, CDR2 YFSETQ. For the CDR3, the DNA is TGCGCCAGCAGCTTGTTGCAGGGGGCGACTCAAGAGACCCAGTACTTC. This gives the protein CASSLLQGATQETQYF.

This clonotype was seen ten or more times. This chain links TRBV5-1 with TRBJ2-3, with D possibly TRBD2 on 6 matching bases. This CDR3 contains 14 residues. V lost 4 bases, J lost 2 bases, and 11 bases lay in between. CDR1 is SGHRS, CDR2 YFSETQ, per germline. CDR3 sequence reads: CASSVGLTTDTQYF. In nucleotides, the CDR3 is TGCGCCAGCAGCGTCGGACTAACCACAGATACGCAGTATTTT.

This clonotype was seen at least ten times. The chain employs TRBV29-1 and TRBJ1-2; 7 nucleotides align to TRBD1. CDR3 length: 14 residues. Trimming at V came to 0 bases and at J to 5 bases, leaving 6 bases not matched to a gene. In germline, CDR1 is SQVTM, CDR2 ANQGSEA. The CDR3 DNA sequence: TGCAGCGTTGAAGATCGGGGACAGACATATGGCTACACCTTC. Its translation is CSVEDRGQTYGYTF.

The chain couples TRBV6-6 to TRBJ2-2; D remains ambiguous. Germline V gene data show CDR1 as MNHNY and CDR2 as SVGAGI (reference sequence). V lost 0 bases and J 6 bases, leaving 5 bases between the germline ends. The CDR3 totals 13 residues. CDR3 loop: CASSYSASGELFF. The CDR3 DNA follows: TGTGCCAGCAGTTACTCGGCGTCCGGGGAGCTGTTTTTT.

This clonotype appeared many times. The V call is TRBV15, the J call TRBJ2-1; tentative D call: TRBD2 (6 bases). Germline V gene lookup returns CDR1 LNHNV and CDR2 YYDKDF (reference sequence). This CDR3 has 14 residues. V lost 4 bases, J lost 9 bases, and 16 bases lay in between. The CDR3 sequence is CATSIPKRGGEQFF. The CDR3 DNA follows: TGTGCCACCAGCATCCCCAAGAGGGGAGGTGAGCAGTTCTTC.

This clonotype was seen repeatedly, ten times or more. The CDR3 coding sequence is TGCGCCAGCAGTTTCCTCGGGACAGGGGGCGAGGAGCAGTACTTC. Protein sequence: CASSFLGTGGEEQYF. The chain links TRBV10-2 to TRBJ2-7; 12 bases are shared with TRBD1. The junction had 9 bases not matched to a gene; V was cut back by 5 bases and J by 7 bases. The CDR3 spans 15 residues. Germline V gene data show CDR1 as WSHSY and CDR2 as SAAADI.

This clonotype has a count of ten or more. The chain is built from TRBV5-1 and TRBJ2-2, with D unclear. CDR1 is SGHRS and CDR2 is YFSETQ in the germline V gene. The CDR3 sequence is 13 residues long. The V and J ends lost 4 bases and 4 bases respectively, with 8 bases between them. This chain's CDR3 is CASSDLVTGELFF. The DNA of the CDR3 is TGCGCCAGCAGCGATTTGGTCACCGGGGAGCTGTTTTTT.

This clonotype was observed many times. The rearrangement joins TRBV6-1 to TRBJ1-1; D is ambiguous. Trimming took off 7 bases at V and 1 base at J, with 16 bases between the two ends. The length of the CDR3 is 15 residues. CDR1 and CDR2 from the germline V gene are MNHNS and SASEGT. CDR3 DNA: TGTGCCAGCAAACAACAATGGGGTGGGAACACTGAAGCTTTCTTT. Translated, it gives CASKQQWGGNTEAFF.

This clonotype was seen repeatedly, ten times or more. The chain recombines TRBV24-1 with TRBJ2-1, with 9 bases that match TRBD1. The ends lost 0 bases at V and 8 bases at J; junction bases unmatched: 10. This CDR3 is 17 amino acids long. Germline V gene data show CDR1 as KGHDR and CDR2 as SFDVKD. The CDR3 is CATSDLPGTGSRDEQFF. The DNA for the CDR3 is TGTGCCACCAGTGATTTGCCAGGGACAGGGAGCCGGGATGAGCAGTTCTTC.

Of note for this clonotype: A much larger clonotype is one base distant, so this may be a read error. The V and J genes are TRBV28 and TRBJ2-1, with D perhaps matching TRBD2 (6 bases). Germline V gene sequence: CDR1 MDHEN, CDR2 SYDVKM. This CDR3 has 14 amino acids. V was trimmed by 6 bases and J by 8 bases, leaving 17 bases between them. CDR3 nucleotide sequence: TGTGCCAGCAGGGAGGGACTTGTGGATGATGAGCAGTTCTTC. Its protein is CASREGLVDDEQFF.

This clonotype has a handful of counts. The CDR3 region is CASSERVTGELFF. The CDR3 DNA reads as TGTGCCAGCAGTGAGAGGGTGACCGGGGAGCTGTTTTTT. The chain recombines TRBV7-3 with TRBJ2-2; maybe TRBD2 (5 bases). The germline V gene has CDR1 SGHTA and CDR2 FQGTGA. Trimming took 6 bases from V and 5 from J, leaving 10 bases between them. CDR3 length equals 13 residues.

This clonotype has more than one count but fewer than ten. The CDR3, as DNA: TGTGCCAGCAGTCCGCTAAGGTTGTACCAAGAGACCCAGTACTTC. Encoded protein: CASSPLRLYQETQYF. The V call is TRBV6-1, the J call TRBJ2-5; no clear D. V gave up 5 bases and J gave up 0 bases, with 13 bases separating them. The germline V gene has CDR1 MNHNS and CDR2 SASEGT. The CDR3 is made up of 15 amino acids.

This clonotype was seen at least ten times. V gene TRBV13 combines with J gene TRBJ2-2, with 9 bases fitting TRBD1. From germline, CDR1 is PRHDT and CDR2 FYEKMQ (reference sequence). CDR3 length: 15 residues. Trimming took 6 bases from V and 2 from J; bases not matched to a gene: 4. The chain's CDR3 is CASSHRGLNTGELFF. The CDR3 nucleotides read TGTGCCAGCAGTCACAGGGGGCTCAACACCGGGGAGCTGTTTTTT.

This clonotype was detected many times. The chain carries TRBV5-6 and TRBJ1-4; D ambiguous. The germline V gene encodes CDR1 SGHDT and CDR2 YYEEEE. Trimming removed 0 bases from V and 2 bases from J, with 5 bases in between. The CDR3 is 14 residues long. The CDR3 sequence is CASSLGYTNEKLFF. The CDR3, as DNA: TGTGCCAGCAGCTTGGGGTATACTAATGAAAAACTGTTTTTT.

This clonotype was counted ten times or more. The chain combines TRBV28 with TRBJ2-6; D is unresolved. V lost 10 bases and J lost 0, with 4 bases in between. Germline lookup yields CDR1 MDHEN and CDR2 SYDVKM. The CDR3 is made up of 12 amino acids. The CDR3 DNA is TGTGCCACCAACTCTGGGGCCAACGTCCTGACTTTC. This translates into CATNSGANVLTF.

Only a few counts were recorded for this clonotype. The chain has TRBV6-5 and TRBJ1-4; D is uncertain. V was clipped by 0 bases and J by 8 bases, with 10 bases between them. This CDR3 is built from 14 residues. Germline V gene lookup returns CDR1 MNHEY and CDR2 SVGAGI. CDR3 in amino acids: CASSYSRSPEKLFF. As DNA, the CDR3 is TGTGCCAGCAGTTACTCGCGTAGCCCAGAAAAACTGTTTTTT.

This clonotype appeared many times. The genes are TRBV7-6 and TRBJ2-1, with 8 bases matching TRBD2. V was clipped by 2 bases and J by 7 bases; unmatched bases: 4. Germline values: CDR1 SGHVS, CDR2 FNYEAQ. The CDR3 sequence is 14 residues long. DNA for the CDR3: TGTGCCAGCAGCTTAATGGCGGGGGGAAATGAGCAGTTCTTC. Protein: CASSLMAGGNEQFF.

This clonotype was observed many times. CDR3 protein: CSVETSGRANTGELFF. In DNA, the CDR3 is TGCAGCGTTGAAACTAGCGGGAGGGCGAACACCGGGGAGCTGTTTTTT. This rearrangement joins TRBV29-1 to TRBJ2-2; 13 bases are shared with TRBD2. This CDR3 spans 16 amino acids. V lost 2 bases and J lost 0; bases outside the gene matches: 0. Germline CDR1 reads SQVTM; CDR2 reads ANQGSEA.